The 26 T cell receptor beta chains reported below all come from one sample, sequenced in a study of T cell repertoires in ileal Crohn's disease. Time point indicated: neoterminal ileum biopsy at postoperative endoscopy, about 6 months after surgery. Repertoires were generated with immunoSEQ multiplex PCR, while TCRdb's copy carries only in-frame clones and drops some. This table holds over 8,500 clones, roughly 80% found once. Sample: ileal tissue. All receptors come from an adult with Crohn's disease.

The chain combines TRBV28 with TRBJ2-7; D may be TRBD2 (5 bases). With 10 bases removed from V and 4 bases from J, the gap between germline ends came to 8 bases. The CDR3 covers 10 residues. CDR1 and CDR2 from the germline V gene are MDHEN and SYDVKM. CDR3 sequence (DNA): TGTGCCACGGGGTATTACGAGCAGTACTTC. This translates into CATGYYEQYF.

This clone was recorded once. This chain joins TRBV9 and TRBJ2-7, with 8 bases identical to TRBD2. Trimming cost V 4 bases and J 5 bases; bases outside gene matches: 5. The germline V gene encodes CDR1 SGDLS and CDR2 YYNGEE. The CDR3 has 13 amino acids. The CDR3 DNA reads as TGTGCCAGCAGCCGGGGGGGGGTAAACGAGCAGTACTTC. Translating it yields CASSRGGVNEQYF.

The chain uses TRBV6-5 and TRBJ1-6; 9 nucleotides agree with TRBD1. V lost 0 bases to trimming and J lost 10 bases; unmatched junction nucleotides: 4. The germline V gene has CDR1 MNHEY and CDR2 SVGAGI. The CDR3 sequence is 15 residues long. The CDR3 nucleotides are TGTGCCAGCAGTTACTCGGACAGGGGAAGGTCACCCCTCCACTTT. Its translation is CASSYSDRGRSPLHF.

This clone was seen only a few times. This same CDR3 is encoded by further DNA sequences in the sample. The chain combines TRBV6-5 with TRBJ1-1; D uncertain. This CDR3 region has 14 residues. V was cut by 1 base and J by 3 bases, with 9 bases left in between. Germline V gives CDR1 MNHEY, CDR2 SVGAGI. This chain's CDR3 is CASSYFWGDTEAFF. The CDR3 DNA reads as TGTGCCAGCAGTTACTTTTGGGGAGACACTGAAGCTTTCTTT.

This chain connects TRBV7-9 to TRBJ2-2; 15 bases agree with TRBD2. Germline CDR1 and CDR2: SEHNR and FQNEAQ (reference sequence). J was trimmed by 7 bases and V by 5 bases; bases with no gene match: 8. The CDR3 runs 17 residues. This CDR3 reads CASSPKGTSGRIGELFF. The CDR3 DNA sequence: TGTGCCAGCAGCCCCAAGGGGACTAGCGGGAGGATCGGGGAGCTGTTTTTT.

The chain is built from TRBV7-9 and TRBJ1-3; D ambiguous. CDR1 is SEHNR and CDR2 is FQNEAQ in the germline V gene (reference sequence). The ends were cut back, 0 bases at V and 4 bases at J, with 4 bases in the middle. The CDR3 loop spans 13 amino acids. The CDR3 here is CASSLAQGNTIYF. Here the CDR3 DNA reads TGTGCCAGCAGCTTAGCGCAGGGAAACACCATATATTTT.

In its sample, this clone was seen a few times. CDR3 nucleotide sequence: TGCAGCGTTGAGGTTTTGCGGCAGACCCAGTACTTC. It yields the protein CSVEVLRQTQYF. This chain joins TRBV29-1 and TRBJ2-5; D ambiguous. The germline V and J ends were trimmed by 3 bases and 6 bases, with 11 bases remaining between them. Germline assignment: CDR1 SQVTM and CDR2 ANQGSEA. CDR3 length equals 12 residues.

The chain is built from TRBV19 and TRBJ1-2; 7 positions match TRBD1. Germline CDR1 reads LNHDA; CDR2 reads SQIVND (reference sequence). The CDR3 length is 15 residues. V was pared by 1 base and J by 5 bases, with 7 bases of the junction left unmatched. CDR3 nucleotides: TGTGCCAGTAGTATAGTGGGACAGCAGCGATATGGCTACACCTTC. Translation: CASSIVGQQRYGYTF.

This clone is classed as large (0.1 to 1%). The chain has TRBV2 and TRBJ1-1, with D maybe TRBD1 (6 bases). Trimming took off 5 bases at V and 10 bases at J, with 26 bases between the two ends. Germline CDR1 SNHLY, CDR2 FYNNEI. CDR3 size: 16 residues. The CDR3 nucleotides read TGTGCCAGCAGTATAAATCCGGACAGCCCTCGTGGGGGAGCTTTCTTT. This gives the protein CASSINPDSPRGGAFF.

This chain joins TRBV6-6 and TRBJ1-2; possible D gene TRBD1, 5 bases. Trimming shortened V by 7 bases and J by 5 bases, and 11 bases separated the two germline ends. Germline V gene data show CDR1 as MNHNY and CDR2 as SVGAGI (reference sequence). The CDR3 covers 12 residues. The CDR3 sequence is CASTLRDYGYTF. CDR3 bases: TGTGCCAGCACCCTCAGGGATTATGGCTACACCTTC.

This chain joins TRBV6-5 and TRBJ2-1; 8 bases map to TRBD2. Germline loops: CDR1 MNHEY, CDR2 SVGAGI. Unmatched junction bases numbered 10, after V lost 5 bases and J lost 7 bases. The CDR3 covers 15 residues. The CDR3 loop reads CASSLSGAEGNEQFF. Written as DNA, the CDR3 is TGTGCCAGCAGTCTTAGCGGGGCCGAGGGGAATGAGCAGTTCTTC.

This clone was observed a few times. This sequence joins TRBV5-4 and TRBJ2-1, with 8 positions matching TRBD2. The CDR3 has 20 residues. Germline CDR1 reads SGHNT; CDR2 reads YYREEE (reference sequence). The V segment lost 5 bases and the J segment 5 bases; nucleotides outside the gene matches: 24. The CDR3 reads CASSSPLGREAPLYNNEQFF. CDR3 DNA: TGTGCCAGCAGTTCTCCCCTCGGGCGGGAGGCCCCACTGTATAACAATGAGCAGTTCTTC. Filled out from reference TRBV5-4 and TRBJ2-1, the complete variable domain reads ETGVTQSPTHLIKTRGQQVTLRCSSQSGHNTVSWYQQALGQGPQFIFQYYREEENGRGNFPPRFSGLQFPNYSSELNVNALELDDSALYLCASSSPLGREAPLYNNEQFFGPGTRLTVL.

The genes are TRBV6-1 and TRBJ2-7; D is perhaps TRBD1 (6 bases). Germline CDR1 and CDR2: MNHNS and SASEGT. The CDR3 contains 13 residues. V was pared by 4 bases and J by 2 bases, with 9 bases between. For the CDR3, the DNA is TGTGCCAGCAGTGGACAGGCAACCTACGAGCAGTACTTC. Its protein is CASSGQATYEQYF.

This clone occurred once. The chain couples TRBV20-1 to TRBJ2-7; TRBD1 matches at 7 bases. Germline lookup yields CDR1 DFQATT and CDR2 SNEGSKA (reference sequence). The CDR3 contains 11 residues. Unmatched junction bases numbered 0, after V lost 3 bases and J lost 4 bases. CDR3 region: CSARTGYEQYF. In DNA, the CDR3 is TGCAGTGCTAGGACAGGGTACGAGCAGTACTTC.

The chain recombines TRBV28 with TRBJ1-5; D may be TRBD1 (6 bases). In germline, CDR1 is MDHEN, CDR2 SYDVKM. V lost 6 bases and J lost 6, with 18 bases in between. The CDR3 contains 15 residues. CDR3 DNA: TGTGCCAGCAGCCCAGCCGGACAGTTCGCTCAGCCCCAGCATTTT. Its translation: CASSPAGQFAQPQHF. The full variable domain, rest sourced from reference TRBV28 and TRBJ1-5, is DVKVTQSSRYLVKRTGEKVFLECVQDMDHENMFWYRQDPGLGLRLIYFSYDVKMKEKGDIPEGYSVSREKKERFSLILESASTNQTSMYLCASSPAGQFAQPQHFGDGTRLSIL.

The table lists this clone with a count of one. The V gene is TRBV28, the J gene TRBJ2-7; 8 bases fit TRBD1. The CDR3 spans 15 residues. V dropped 5 bases and J dropped 2; count of bases not matched to a gene: 8. Germline lookup yields CDR1 MDHEN and CDR2 SYDVKM. The CDR3 coding sequence is TGTGCCAGCAGTCCAGGGGGCCCAAGGACCTACGAGCAGTACTTC. As protein: CASSPGGPRTYEQYF. The full variable domain, its missing parts supplied by reference TRBV28 and TRBJ2-7, is DVKVTQSSRYLVKRTGEKVFLECVQDMDHENMFWYRQDPGLGLRLIYFSYDVKMKEKGDIPEGYSVSREKKERFSLILESASTNQTSMYLCASSPGGPRTYEQYFGPGTRLTVT.

V and J are TRBV7-9 and TRBJ2-1; TRBD1 might be the D (5 bases). Germline CDR1 reads SEHNR; CDR2 reads FQNEAQ (reference sequence). With 2 bases removed from V and 4 bases from J, the gap between germline ends came to 6 bases. The CDR3 spans 13 residues. CDR3 sequence (DNA): TGTGCCAGCAGCTTAACAGGTTACAATGAGCAGTTCTTC. Protein sequence: CASSLTGYNEQFF.

V and J are TRBV5-1 and TRBJ2-1; D may be TRBD2 (6 bases). Germline V gives CDR1 SGHRS, CDR2 YFSETQ. The CDR3 is 16 amino acids. V lost 0 bases and J 0 bases, leaving 10 bases between the germline ends. CDR3 amino acids: CASSLEAGNSYNEQFF. CDR3 coding DNA: TGCGCCAGCAGCTTGGAGGCGGGGAACTCCTACAATGAGCAGTTCTTC.

This sequence joins TRBV6-6 and TRBJ2-4; possible D gene TRBD2, 6 bases. The V end was cut by 2 bases, the J end by 0 bases, with 11 bases between. CDR1 is MNHNY and CDR2 is SVGAGI in the germline V gene (reference sequence). The CDR3 consists of 16 residues. CDR3 in DNA: TGTGCCAGCAGTTACGTTGGGGGGATAGCCAAAAACATTCAGTACTTC. It specifies CASSYVGGIAKNIQYF.

The rearrangement uses TRBV5-4 and TRBJ2-7; no clear D gene. CDR1 is SGHNT, CDR2 YYREEE, per germline (reference sequence). The CDR3 consists of 14 residues. V was pared by 0 bases and J by 5 bases, with 12 bases between. The DNA of the CDR3 is TGTGCCAGCAGCTTGGAGTTACCCGAGGACGAGCAGTACTTC. It encodes CASSLELPEDEQYF.

The rearrangement links TRBV19 to TRBJ1-1; D is perhaps TRBD1 (6 bases). The CDR3 covers 15 residues. Trimming took 7 bases from V and 1 from J, leaving 16 bases between them. From germline, CDR1 is LNHDA and CDR2 SQIVND (reference sequence). The DNA of the CDR3 is TGTGCCAGTACCGACAACAGGGCTGGGAACACTGAAGCTTTCTTT. This gives the protein CASTDNRAGNTEAFF. Variable domain in full (rest from reference TRBV19 and TRBJ1-1): DGGITQSPKYLFRKEGQNVTLSCEQNLNHDAMYWYRQDPGQGLRLIYYSQIVNDFQKGDIAEGYSVSREKKESFPLTVTSAQKNPTAFYLCASTDNRAGNTEAFFGQGTRLTVV.

The chain has TRBV11-1 and TRBJ2-7; D perhaps matches TRBD2 (5 bases). CDR3 length equals 14 residues. V was clipped by 1 base and J by 6 bases, with 13 bases between them. Germline loops: CDR1 SGHAT, CDR2 FQDESV (reference sequence). CDR3 sequence: CASSLERGSAEQYF. The CDR3 coding sequence is TGTGCCAGCAGCTTAGAACGGGGAAGCGCCGAGCAGTACTTC.

This clone was seen a few times. The chain links TRBV25-1 to TRBJ2-2; D not certain. The CDR3 is 11 residues long. Trimming shortened V by 8 bases and J by 7 bases, and 8 bases separated the two germline ends. Per germline, CDR1 MGHDK and CDR2 SYGVNS. For the CDR3, the DNA is TGTGCCAGCGGAGTCAGCGGGGAGCTGTTTTTT. It specifies CASGVSGELFF.

This clone was picked up a small number of times. V and J are TRBV5-6 and TRBJ1-2, with D uncertain. Germline-derived CDR1 and CDR2 are SGHDT and YYEEEE. V dropped 4 bases and J dropped 6 bases, with 13 bases sitting between them. The CDR3 extends over 13 amino acids. DNA for the CDR3: TGTGCCAGCAGCCTTGCCATAGAGAATGGCTACACCTTC. Residues: CASSLAIENGYTF.

This chain links TRBV5-6 with TRBJ2-6; TRBD1 agrees at 10 bases. There are 17 residues in the CDR3. Unmatched junction bases numbered 4, after V lost 2 bases and J lost 2 bases. Germline CDR1 SGHDT, CDR2 YYEEEE. CDR3: CASSFRDRGPGANVLTF. CDR3 bases: TGTGCCAGCAGCTTCCGTGACAGGGGGCCTGGGGCCAACGTCCTGACTTTC.

The chain recombines TRBV5-6 with TRBJ1-2; tentative D call: TRBD1 (5 bases). In germline, CDR1 is SGHDT, CDR2 YYEEEE. CDR3 length: 15 amino acids. V lost 3 bases and J lost 4, with 16 bases in between. The CDR3 sequence: CASSSAGVVGYGYTF. The CDR3 bases are TGTGCCAGCAGCTCCGCGGGGGTAGTAGGCTATGGCTACACCTTC.